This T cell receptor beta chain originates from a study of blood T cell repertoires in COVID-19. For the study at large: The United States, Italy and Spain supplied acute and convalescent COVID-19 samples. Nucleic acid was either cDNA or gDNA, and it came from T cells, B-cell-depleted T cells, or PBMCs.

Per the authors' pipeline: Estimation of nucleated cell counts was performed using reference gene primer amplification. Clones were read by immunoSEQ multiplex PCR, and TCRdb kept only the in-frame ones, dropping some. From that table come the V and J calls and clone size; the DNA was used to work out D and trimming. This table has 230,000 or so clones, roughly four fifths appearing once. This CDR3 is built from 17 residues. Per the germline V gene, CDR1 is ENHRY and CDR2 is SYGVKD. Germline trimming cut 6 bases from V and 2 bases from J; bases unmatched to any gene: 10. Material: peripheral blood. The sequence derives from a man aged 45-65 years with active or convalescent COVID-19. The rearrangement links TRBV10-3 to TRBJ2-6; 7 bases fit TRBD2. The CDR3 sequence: CAIRAPLASPGANVLTF. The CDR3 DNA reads TGTGCCATCAGAGCCCCACTAGCGTCCCCTGGGGCCAACGTCCTGACTTTC.